These 6 T cell receptor beta chains came from one sample sequenced in a study of T cell responses to AZD1222 COVID-19 vaccine. Generated by immunoSEQ multiplex PCR, the TCRdb table keeps only in-frame clones and is missing some. The table includes some 110,000 clones, roughly 88% detected once. Sequences were derived from peripheral blood, sampled on day 0 of AZD1222 vaccination. All receptors come from an adult in good health.

There are a few counts of this clone. V and J are TRBV4-1 and TRBJ2-7; 11 positions agree with TRBD2. The CDR3 is made up of 15 amino acids. The germline V gene has CDR1 MGHRA and CDR2 YSYEKL. J was trimmed by 4 bases and V by 0 bases; bases with no gene match: 2. CDR3 bases: TGCGCCAGCAGCCAAGAACTAGCGGGAGTTTACGAGCAGTACTTC. Encoded protein: CASSQELAGVYEQYF.

The CDR3 DNA sequence: TGTGCCAGCAGCCCACTCCGGGGGGTAGATCAGCCCCAGCATTTT. Protein: CASSPLRGVDQPQHF. The V call is TRBV5-5, the J call TRBJ1-5; D is perhaps TRBD1 (5 bases). Germline V lookup: CDR1 SGHKS, CDR2 YYEKEE (reference sequence). The germline V and J ends were trimmed by 4 bases and 5 bases, with 16 bases remaining between them. There are 15 residues in the CDR3.

The chain couples TRBV6-5 to TRBJ1-2; a weak D match, TRBD1 (6 bases). Germline-derived CDR1 and CDR2 are MNHEY and SVGAGI. This CDR3 comprises 12 residues. The V end was cut by 6 bases, the J end by 5 bases, with 10 bases between. As DNA, the CDR3 is TGTGCCAGCAGCCTAGGACAGTATGGCTACACCTTC. Protein: CASSLGQYGYTF.

This chain connects TRBV5-4 to TRBJ2-7, with 7 bases aligning to TRBD2. The CDR3 spans 14 residues. CDR1 SGHNT and CDR2 YYREEE come from the germline V gene (reference sequence). The ends lost 3 bases at V and 0 bases at J; junction bases unmatched: 3. The CDR3 protein is CASSSGGSSYEQYF. CDR3 DNA sequence: TGTGCCAGCAGCTCGGGCGGGAGCTCCTACGAGCAGTACTTC.

The V gene is TRBV20-1, the J gene TRBJ2-3; a possible D gene is TRBD2 (6 bases). CDR3 length: 14 residues. Germline lookup yields CDR1 DFQATT and CDR2 SNEGSKA (reference sequence). Deletions cut 3 bases from V and 4 bases from J, with 14 bases between. The CDR3 nucleotides read TGCAGTGCTAGTAGTCGCGGAGGGGCAGATACGCAGTATTTT. Its protein is CSASSRGGADTQYF.

This clone was counted only a few times. This chain connects TRBV3-1 (or the pseudogene TRBV3-2) to TRBJ1-2, with TRBD1 matching over 7 bases. Germline assignment: CDR1 LGHDT and CDR2 YNNKEL (reference sequence). The CDR3 contains 15 residues. Losses at the gene ends were 1 base for V and 5 bases for J; bases not matched to a gene: 7. In DNA form, the CDR3 reads TGTGCCAGCAGCCAAGGGCCCACAGGGGTTTATGGCTACACCTTC. It yields the protein CASSQGPTGVYGYTF.